These 27 T cell receptor beta chains came from one sample sequenced in a study of shared clonotypes between healthy human individuals. Naivety among CD8 cells was defined by CD45RO negativity and positive CCR7 selection, thereby excluding terminally differentiated effector memory CD45RA+ cells. The table came from immunoSEQ multiplex PCR; TCRdb's copy has only in-frame clones and leaves some out. The sample comprises 2 million or so clones, about 95% of which are singletons, and roughly 1.1% rests with the top ten. Sequenced: naive CD8+ T cells sorted from blood. Source of these receptors: a man aged 18 to 29 in good health.

The chain joins TRBV30 to TRBJ2-1, with D possibly TRBD1 on 5 matching bases. This CDR3 has 14 residues. Germline values: CDR1 GTSNPN, CDR2 SVGIG (reference sequence). The germline V and J ends were trimmed by 1 base and 8 bases, with 15 bases remaining between them. The DNA for the CDR3 is TGTGCCTGGAGTGATCCAGGGTTTTTGTATGAGCAGTTCTTC. Translation: CAWSDPGFLYEQFF.

J is TRBJ2-7 and V is TRBV5-5; 11 bases are a match to TRBD2. The CDR3 loop spans 16 amino acids. Germline V lookup: CDR1 SGHKS, CDR2 YYEKEE (reference sequence). The V gene end was trimmed by 2 bases and the J gene end by 0 bases; junction bases not matched to a gene: 4. CDR3: CASSLLAGASSYEQYF. As DNA, the CDR3 is TGTGCCAGCAGCTTACTAGCGGGGGCTTCCTCCTACGAGCAGTACTTC.

On this clone itself: The sample holds other DNA sequences that translate to the same CDR3. V and J are TRBV7-8 and TRBJ2-2; the match to TRBD2 covers 10 bases. Germline CDR1 SGHVS, CDR2 FQNEAQ. The trim removed 2 bases at V and 1 base at J, leaving 1 base unmatched. CDR3 length equals 16 residues. The CDR3 loop is CASSLLAGVNTGELFF. The CDR3 DNA reads TGTGCCAGCAGCTTACTAGCGGGAGTGAACACCGGGGAGCTGTTTTTT.

J is TRBJ1-5 and V is TRBV15, with a tentative D call TRBD1 (6 bases). Looked up from germline, CDR1 is LNHNV and CDR2 is YYDKDF (reference sequence). V lost 6 bases and J lost 5, with 29 bases in between. There are 19 residues in the CDR3. The CDR3 loop reads CATSGGGALRGEVDQPQHF. The DNA of the CDR3 is TGTGCCACCAGTGGAGGGGGAGCTCTACGGGGCGAAGTGGATCAGCCCCAGCATTTT. The whole variable domain, filled in from reference TRBV15 and TRBJ1-5, reads DAMVIQNPRYQVTQFGKPVTLSCSQTLNHNVMYWYQQKSSQAPKLLFHYYDKDFNNEADTPDNFQSRRPNTSFCFLDIRSPGLGDTAMYLCATSGGGALRGEVDQPQHFGDGTRLSIL.

This chain connects TRBV4-1 to TRBJ2-5; D may be TRBD2 (6 bases). The CDR3 is 20 amino acids. Deletions cut 1 base from V and 3 bases from J, with 27 bases between. The germline CDR1 and CDR2 sequences are MGHRA and YSYEKL. CDR3 region: CASSQVMGSGGNWIKETQYF. The CDR3, as DNA: TGCGCCAGCAGCCAAGTTATGGGGAGCGGCGGGAACTGGATAAAAGAGACCCAGTACTTC.

The chain links TRBV27 to TRBJ2-7, with 11 bases fitting TRBD1. Germline loops: CDR1 MNHEY, CDR2 SMNVEV (reference sequence). V was pared by 6 bases and J by 2 bases, with 6 bases of the junction left unmatched. There are 15 residues in the CDR3. In nucleotides, the CDR3 is TGTGCCAGCAGCAGGGGACAGGGGGGGGCCTACGAGCAGTACTTC. Translated: CASSRGQGGAYEQYF.

This clone was found once. The chain employs TRBV30 and TRBJ1-1; maybe TRBD1 (6 bases). Germline assignment: CDR1 GTSNPN and CDR2 SVGIG (reference sequence). Trimming removed 3 bases from V and 8 bases from J, with 16 bases in between. The CDR3 extends over 13 amino acids. CDR3 protein: CAWSLTGREEAFF. The DNA of the CDR3 is TGTGCCTGGAGCCTAACAGGGAGGGAAGAAGCTTTCTTT.

This clone was seen once. The genes are TRBV7-9 and TRBJ1-1, with a tentative D call TRBD1 (5 bases). V was trimmed by 1 base and J by 11 bases, leaving 20 bases between them. Germline CDR1 reads SEHNR; CDR2 reads FQNEAQ (reference sequence). The CDR3 contains 15 residues. The DNA for the CDR3 is TGTGCCAGCAGCTTAGACGGGACTCCAATCGGGACGGCTTTCTTT. It specifies CASSLDGTPIGTAFF.

Worth noting for this clone: Distinct nucleotide sequences in the sample also encode this CDR3. The V gene is TRBV14, the J gene TRBJ2-7; 10 bases agree with TRBD1. Germline V gene lookup returns CDR1 SGHDN and CDR2 FVKESK. Trimming took 4 bases from V and 4 from J; bases not matched to a gene: 1. The CDR3 runs 13 residues. In DNA form, the CDR3 reads TGTGCCAGCAGCCCGGGACAGGGGTACGAGCAGTACTTC. Protein sequence: CASSPGQGYEQYF.

The DNA for the CDR3 is TGTGCCTGGTCATACAGGGGGCGGACGCCCTATGGCTACACCTTC. It specifies CAWSYRGRTPYGYTF. J is TRBJ1-2 and V is TRBV30, with TRBD1 identical over 9 bases. CDR1 is GTSNPN and CDR2 is SVGIG in the germline V gene (reference sequence). The CDR3 extends over 15 amino acids. After removal of 5 bases from V and 4 bases from J, the junction contained 11 bases not matched to a gene.

The chain is built from TRBV5-1 and TRBJ2-1; 11 bases are shared with TRBD1. The CDR3 covers 15 residues. Germline V gene data show CDR1 as SGHRS and CDR2 as YFSETQ. The junction had 7 bases not matched to a gene; V was cut back by 1 base and J by 10 bases. Written as DNA, the CDR3 is TGCGCCAGCAGCTTGTGGGACAGGGGGGTCATGGAGCAGTTCTTC. This encodes CASSLWDRGVMEQFF.

This clone appeared a single time. This chain connects TRBV7-6 to TRBJ2-7, with 9 bases matching TRBD2. The V and J ends lost 0 bases and 5 bases, in that order; junction bases with no gene match: 11. CDR1 and CDR2 (germline): SGHVS, FNYEAQ. This CDR3 spans 17 amino acids. CDR3 loop: CASSLARASGAPNEQYF. The CDR3 DNA reads as TGTGCCAGCAGCTTAGCGCGCGCTAGCGGGGCCCCGAACGAGCAGTACTTC.

The rearrangement links TRBV4-3 to TRBJ2-7, with D possibly TRBD2 on 6 matching bases. V lost 0 bases and J lost 0, with 12 bases in between. CDR3 length: 16 amino acids. The germline CDR1 and CDR2 sequences are LGHNA and YSLEER. CDR3 sequence: CASSQDLGSSSYEQYF. In nucleotides, the CDR3 is TGCGCCAGCAGCCAAGATCTCGGGAGTAGCTCCTACGAGCAGTACTTC.

The rearrangement links TRBV2 to TRBJ2-7, with D possibly matching TRBD1 (5 bases). V was pared by 8 bases and J by 4 bases, with 21 bases between. The CDR3 runs 15 residues. Per germline, CDR1 SNHLY and CDR2 FYNNEI. The CDR3 DNA sequence: TGTGCCAGCTCTTGGCTTGACAGCAGCCCTTACGAGCAGTACTTC. Residues: CASSWLDSSPYEQYF.

The genes are TRBV7-8 and TRBJ1-2; D not certain. Germline V CDR1 and CDR2: SGHVS, FQNEAQ. The V end was cut by 3 bases, the J end by 4 bases, with 18 bases between. The CDR3 is made up of 16 amino acids. The CDR3 reads CASSLFIGSPSYGYTF. The DNA of the CDR3 is TGTGCCAGCAGCTTGTTCATCGGCAGCCCGTCCTATGGCTACACCTTC.

The chain has TRBV7-2 and TRBJ2-7; 11 bases are shared with TRBD2. Germline CDR1 and CDR2: SGHTA and FQGNSA. The CDR3 has 15 amino acids. Trimming cost V 5 bases and J 5 bases; bases outside gene matches: 8. The CDR3 loop is CASSKTSGSAHEQYF. The DNA for the CDR3 is TGTGCCAGCAGCAAAACTAGCGGGAGTGCCCACGAGCAGTACTTC.

The V and J genes are TRBV9 and TRBJ2-7; TRBD1 agrees at 10 bases. V was pared by 3 bases and J by 5 bases, with 5 bases of the junction left unmatched. The CDR3 runs to 14 residues. In germline, CDR1 is SGDLS, CDR2 YYNGEE. This chain's CDR3 is CASSATGGYHEQYF. The CDR3 DNA reads TGTGCCAGCAGCGCGACAGGGGGCTACCACGAGCAGTACTTC.

The CDR3 loop reads CATSPPGGAVGNEQFF. The CDR3 region has the DNA TGTGCCACCAGCCCTCCGGGGGGGGCAGTTGGCAATGAGCAGTTCTTC. The V gene is TRBV15, the J gene TRBJ2-1; 8 nucleotides line up with TRBD2. V dropped 5 bases and J dropped 6; count of bases not matched to a gene: 12. Per germline, CDR1 LNHNV and CDR2 YYDKDF (reference sequence). This CDR3 comprises 16 residues.

The chain uses TRBV4-3 and TRBJ2-1; D is unresolved. The V gene's germline CDR1 is LGHNA and CDR2 YSLEER. The CDR3 extends over 13 amino acids. The V gene lost 1 base and the J gene lost 8 bases, with 9 bases spanning the gap. The CDR3 nucleotides read TGCGCCAGCAGCCAAGGCTTTAGCTATGAGCAGTTCTTC. This translates into CASSQGFSYEQFF.

V usage is TRBV7-9 and J usage is TRBJ2-7; D unclear. V was cut by 3 bases and J by 2 bases, with 11 bases left in between. The CDR3 is made up of 14 amino acids. Germline CDR1 is SEHNR and CDR2 is FQNEAQ (reference sequence). The CDR3 nucleotides read TGTGCCAGCAGCTTGACGGTAAACCCCTACGAGCAGTACTTC. It specifies CASSLTVNPYEQYF.

The rearrangement uses TRBV4-1 and TRBJ2-3, with no clear D. Germline assignment: CDR1 MGHRA and CDR2 YSYEKL. The CDR3 consists of 14 residues. Trimming pared 0 bases from V and 1 base from J, leaving 5 bases between. The CDR3 nucleotides are TGCGCCAGCAGCCAAGATGTTCGCACAGATACGCAGTATTTT. It specifies CASSQDVRTDTQYF.

The chain combines TRBV7-2 with TRBJ2-5; 7 bases are a match to TRBD2. J lost 1 base, V lost 3 bases, and 8 bases had no gene match. The CDR3 extends over 16 amino acids. From germline, CDR1 is SGHTA and CDR2 FQGNSA. The CDR3: CASSLGLADPQETQYF. CDR3 nucleotide sequence: TGTGCCAGCAGCTTGGGGCTAGCGGACCCCCAAGAGACCCAGTACTTC.

V gene TRBV7-6 combines with J gene TRBJ2-3; D remains unclear. Trimming pared 1 base from V and 4 bases from J, leaving 6 bases between. Germline values: CDR1 SGHVS, CDR2 FNYEAQ. The length of the CDR3 is 13 residues. In DNA form, the CDR3 reads TGTGCCAGCAGCTTAGAGATGGCAGATACGCAGTATTTT. It specifies CASSLEMADTQYF.

DNA of the CDR3: TGTGCCAGCAGTTCAAATGACAGGAACACTGAAGCTTTCTTT. Amino acid sequence: CASSSNDRNTEAFF. The J gene is TRBJ1-1, the V gene TRBV28, with D possibly TRBD1 on 5 matching bases. The CDR3 has 14 residues. Trimming took off 4 bases at V and 1 base at J, with 10 bases between the two ends. CDR1 MDHEN and CDR2 SYDVKM come from the germline V gene.

About this clone: This sample includes further DNA sequences coding for the same CDR3. This chain connects TRBV7-9 to TRBJ2-3; no clear D. CDR1 and CDR2 (germline): SEHNR, FQNEAQ (reference sequence). V shed 2 bases and J shed 2 bases, with 5 bases lying between them. The CDR3 has 13 amino acids. The CDR3 DNA sequence: TGTGCCAGCAGCTTATTGCTCACAGATACGCAGTATTTT. It yields the protein CASSLLLTDTQYF. Full variable domain (outside the CDR3, taken from reference TRBV7-9 and TRBJ2-3): DTGVSQNPRHKITKRGQNVTFRCDPISEHNRLYWYRQTLGQGPEFLTYFQNEAQLEKSRLLSDRFSAERPKGSFSTLEIQRTEQGDSAMYLCASSLLLTDTQYFGPGTRLTVL.

Worth noting for this clone: It may be a read error: a sequence one base away is much more abundant. In the same sample, other DNA sequences code for this CDR3. The V gene is TRBV4-1, the J gene TRBJ1-5; D call uncertain. From germline, CDR1 is MGHRA and CDR2 YSYEKL. The CDR3 totals 13 residues. The V gene lost 0 bases and the J gene lost 1 base, with 1 base spanning the gap. The CDR3 is CASSQESNQPQHF. CDR3 nucleotides: TGCGCCAGCAGCCAAGAGAGCAATCAGCCCCAGCATTTT.

This clone was observed once. V gene TRBV2 combines with J gene TRBJ2-7; the D is unclear. The germline V and J ends were trimmed by 1 base and 6 bases, with 7 bases remaining between them. This CDR3 is 12 amino acids long. Germline V gene lookup returns CDR1 SNHLY and CDR2 FYNNEI. CDR3 nucleotides: TGTGCCAGCAGTGAAGAACCTCTCGAGCAGTACTTC. It translates to CASSEEPLEQYF. The whole variable domain, remainder taken from reference TRBV2 and TRBJ2-7, is EPEVTQTPSHQVTQMGQEVILRCVPISNHLYFYWYRQILGQKVEFLVSFYNNEISEKSEIFDDQFSVERPDGSNFTLKIRSTKLEDSAMYFCASSEEPLEQYFGPGTRLTVT.